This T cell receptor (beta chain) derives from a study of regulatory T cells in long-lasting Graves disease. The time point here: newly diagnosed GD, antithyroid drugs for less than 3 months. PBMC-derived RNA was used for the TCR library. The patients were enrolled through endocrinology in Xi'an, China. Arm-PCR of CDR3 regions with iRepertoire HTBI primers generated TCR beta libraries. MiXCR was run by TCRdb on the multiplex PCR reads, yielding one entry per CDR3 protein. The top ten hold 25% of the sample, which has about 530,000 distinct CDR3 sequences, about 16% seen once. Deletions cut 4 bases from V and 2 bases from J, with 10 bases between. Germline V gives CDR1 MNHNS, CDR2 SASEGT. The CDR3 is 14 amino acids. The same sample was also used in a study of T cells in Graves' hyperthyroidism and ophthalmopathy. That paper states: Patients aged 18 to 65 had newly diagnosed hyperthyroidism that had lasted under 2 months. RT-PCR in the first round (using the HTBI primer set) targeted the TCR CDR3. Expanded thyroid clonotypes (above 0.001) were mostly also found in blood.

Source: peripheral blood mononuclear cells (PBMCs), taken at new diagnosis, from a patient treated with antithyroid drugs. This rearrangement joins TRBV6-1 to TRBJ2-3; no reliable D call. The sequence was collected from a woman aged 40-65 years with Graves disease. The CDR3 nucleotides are TGTGCCAGCAGTGTGTACAGAACCACAGATACGCAGTATTTT. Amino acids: CASSVYRTTDTQYF.